This T cell receptor beta chain was documented in a study of OX40 agonist ivuxolimab in advanced cancers. General study findings and limits: By week 6 at 0.1 to 3.0 mg/kg, blood CD4+ and CD8+ T cells had expanded clonally.

The data were produced by immunoSEQ multiplex PCR, yet TCRdb's version contains in-frame clones alone and is incomplete. The table has 40,000 to 55,000 clones, 88% seen once. Remarks on this clone: The target antigen is unknown.

There are 17 residues in the CDR3. The germline CDR1 and CDR2 sequences are MNHNS and SASEGT. J was trimmed by 0 bases and V by 3 bases; bases with no gene match: 11. The starting material was CD4+ or CD8+ T cells sorted from blood, obtained in a trial of the OX40 agonist ivuxolimab. The chain uses TRBV6-1 and TRBJ2-7; 7 positions match TRBD2. The receptor's source is an adult with an advanced solid tumor such as melanoma, head and neck, liver or kidney cancer. CDR3 sequence: CASSDVYRAGNSYEQYF. The CDR3 DNA sequence: TGTGCCAGCAGTGACGTGTACCGAGCGGGGAACTCCTACGAGCAGTACTTC.